The next 11 T cell receptor beta chains were all read from a single sample in a study of CD4 and CD8 cells across lung adenocarcinoma regions. TCRdb reprocessed the PCR reads via MiXCR and lists one record per CDR3 protein. The sample lists 12,000 or so distinct CDR3 sequences, about 56% occurring once. Sequenced input: CD8+ T cells from the center of a lung tumor. All receptors derive from a female donor with lung adenocarcinoma. The CD4 and CD8 labels of this study may be unreliable.

This sequence joins TRBV6-5 and TRBJ2-2, with 7 bases fitting TRBD2. Looked up from germline, CDR1 is MNHEY and CDR2 is SVGAGI. The CDR3 has 14 amino acids. Trimming cost V 0 bases and J 7 bases; bases outside gene matches: 2. The CDR3 is CASSYSGGFGELFF. The CDR3 bases are TGTGCCAGCAGTTACTCGGGAGGGTTCGGGGAGCTGTTTTTT.

The chain joins TRBV10-3 to TRBJ2-1; 7 bases match TRBD2. With V trimmed by 9 bases and J by 8 bases, 19 bases remained unmatched. Germline lookup yields CDR1 ENHRY and CDR2 SYGVKD. The CDR3 runs 16 residues. The CDR3 sequence: CAMGGGGGGGTDEQFF. CDR3 DNA: TGTGCCATGGGGGGGGGGGGGGGGGGGGGTACGGATGAGCAGTTCTTC.

This clonotype was detected many times. The V gene is TRBV6-5, the J gene TRBJ1-1; perhaps TRBD1 as D (5 bases). The V gene's germline CDR1 is MNHEY and CDR2 SVGAGI. V was trimmed by 2 bases and J by 1 base, leaving 8 bases between them. CDR3 length: 14 residues. The CDR3 coding sequence is TGTGCCAGCAGTTACGGGGGATCGAACACTGAAGCTTTCTTT. Translated, it gives CASSYGGSNTEAFF.

This clonotype was counted a few times. This chain links TRBV9 with TRBJ2-1; D unclear. V dropped 0 bases and J dropped 8 bases, with 6 bases sitting between them. From germline, CDR1 is SGDLS and CDR2 YYNGEE. This CDR3 contains 12 residues. CDR3 in amino acids: CASSVGDHEQFF. The CDR3 bases are TGTGCCAGCAGCGTAGGGGATCATGAGCAGTTCTTC.

Turning to this clonotype: One junction end disagrees with the germline gene, perhaps due to a read error. The chain carries TRBV10-1 and TRBJ2-3; D may be TRBD1 (5 bases). The CDR3 is 14 residues long. Germline CDR1 WNHNN, CDR2 SYGVQD (reference sequence). This CDR3 is CAGRGAPLQDTQYF. The CDR3 nucleotides are TGCGCGGGGCGTGGGGCCCCTCTCCAGGATACGCAGTATTTC.

The chain recombines TRBV6-1 with TRBJ2-5, with D perhaps TRBD1 or TRBD2 (6 bases each). The CDR3 runs to 16 residues. V dropped 8 bases and J dropped 0 bases, with 19 bases sitting between them. The germline CDR1 and CDR2 sequences are MNHNS and SASEGT. CDR3 loop: CASGGLGGRDQETQYF. In DNA, the CDR3 is TGTGCCAGCGGGGGTCTCGGGGGCCGTGACCAAGAGACCCAGTACTTC.

Comment on this clonotype: An end of the junction does not agree with germline; a read error may underlie this. The V and J genes are TRBV12-3 or TRBV12-4 and TRBJ2-4; TRBD1 is a possible D gene (6 bases). This CDR3 region has 13 residues. Here the CDR3 reads CASSLGHMDTQYF. The CDR3 coding sequence is TGTGCCAGCAGTTTGGGACATATGGATACGCAGTATTTC.

In this sample, this clonotype turned up a few times. The gene calls are TRBV6-1 and TRBJ2-1; D remains unclear. The ends were cut back, 5 bases at V and 8 bases at J, with 10 bases in the middle. The CDR3 totals 12 residues. Germline V CDR1 and CDR2: MNHNS, SASEGT. CDR3 sequence: CASSLQGDEQFF. DNA of the CDR3: TGTGCCAGCAGTCTTCAAGGCGATGAGCAGTTCTTC.

This clonotype was picked up many times. This sequence joins TRBV9 and TRBJ2-3; 12 nucleotides match TRBD2. CDR1 and CDR2 (germline): SGDLS, YYNGEE. This CDR3 spans 17 amino acids. With 0 bases clipped from V and 6 bases from J, the junction kept 8 bases outside the gene matches. This chain's CDR3 is CASSVGASGGAGDTQYF. CDR3 DNA sequence: TGTGCCAGCAGCGTAGGGGCTAGCGGGGGGGCCGGTGATACGCAGTATTTT.

This clonotype is medium-sized. The V and J genes are TRBV6-1 and TRBJ1-5, with a weak D call TRBD1 (5 bases). Per the germline V gene, CDR1 is MNHNS and CDR2 is SASEGT. With 0 bases removed from V and 6 bases from J, the gap between germline ends came to 9 bases. The CDR3 spans 14 residues. CDR3 protein: CASSEAGGAQPQHF. The CDR3 nucleotides read TGTGCCAGCAGTGAAGCAGGAGGGGCTCAGCCCCAGCATTTT.

This chain connects TRBV6-5 to TRBJ2-3; no reliable D call. CDR3 length equals 16 residues. Germline-derived CDR1 and CDR2 are MNHEY and SVGAGI. Trimming shortened V by 0 bases and J by 3 bases, and 13 bases separated the two germline ends. This CDR3 reads CASSYSGRLGTDTQYF. CDR3 sequence (DNA): TGTGCCAGCAGTTACTCTGGGCGCCTAGGGACAGATACGCAGTATTTT.